These 17 T cell receptor beta chains came from one sample sequenced in a study of identical twins. TCRdb ran MiXCR on the 5' RACE reads and lists one entry per CDR3 protein. The sample lists about 150,000 distinct CDR3 sequences; roughly 3.2% were seen once. The sequenced sample consisted of memory T cells sorted from blood. The receptor source for this set is a man younger than 35 in good health.

A note on this clonotype: An end of the junction differs from the germline gene, which may be a read error. The chain is built from TRBV28 and TRBJ1-4, with no clear D. The germline CDR1 and CDR2 sequences are MDHEN and SYDVKM. The CDR3 has 14 residues. The chain's CDR3 is CAGSEDASVPKLFF. The CDR3 nucleotides read TGTGCCGGCAGTGAGGACGCTTCTGTACCTAAACTGTTTTTT. The full variable domain, with the rest looked up from reference TRBV28 and TRBJ1-4, is DVKVTQSSRYLVKRTGEKVFLECVQDMDHENMFWYRQDPGLGLRLIYFSYDVKMKEKGDIPEGYSVSREKKERFSLILESASTNQTSMYLCAGSEDASVPKLFFGSGTQLSVL.

The sample holds many counts of this clonotype. The CDR3 region is CASSDLTDTGELFF. The CDR3 DNA sequence: TGTGCCAGCAGTGACCTGACAGACACCGGGGAGCTGTTTTTT. This rearrangement joins TRBV6-4 to TRBJ2-2; a possible D gene is TRBD1 (5 bases). Deletions cut 2 bases from V and 3 bases from J, with 7 bases between. The CDR3 has 14 amino acids. Germline assignment: CDR1 MRHNA and CDR2 SNTAGT.

In its sample, this clonotype was seen many times. The genes are TRBV20-1 and TRBJ2-1, with no clear D. Germline CDR1 reads DFQATT; CDR2 reads SNEGSKA (reference sequence). CDR3 size: 10 residues. Trimming pared 3 bases from V and 10 bases from J, leaving 7 bases between. This CDR3 reads CSASPQEQFF. CDR3 bases: TGCAGTGCTAGCCCTCAGGAGCAGTTCTTC.

This clonotype came up many times. The chain recombines TRBV30 with TRBJ1-6; D is ambiguous. The germline gives CDR1 GTSNPN, CDR2 SVGIG (reference sequence). Trimming shortened V by 0 bases and J by 5 bases, and 14 bases separated the two germline ends. The CDR3 totals 16 residues. The CDR3 here is CAWSVSTAENNSPLHF. The CDR3 DNA sequence: TGTGCCTGGAGTGTATCGACGGCAGAGAATAATTCACCCCTCCACTTT.

This clonotype was detected only a few times. This sequence joins TRBV5-5 and TRBJ2-1; TRBD2 matches at 11 bases. The ends lost 2 bases at V and 6 bases at J; junction bases unmatched: 13. Germline V gives CDR1 SGHKS, CDR2 YYEKEE (reference sequence). This CDR3 region has 18 residues. DNA for the CDR3: TGTGCCAGCAGCTTCTCTCCCAAAACTAGCGGGAGTCTCAATGAGCAGTTCTTC. Amino acids: CASSFSPKTSGSLNEQFF.

This clonotype was counted only a few times. The J gene is TRBJ2-7, the V gene TRBV11-2; TRBD2 agrees at 16 bases. The ends lost 4 bases at V and 2 bases at J; junction bases unmatched: 8. This CDR3 contains 18 residues. CDR1 and CDR2 (germline): SGHAT, FQNNGV. The CDR3 DNA is TGTGCCAGCAGCTCCGGGGGACTAGCGGGAGGGAGAACCTACGAGCAGTACTTC. It codes for CASSSGGLAGGRTYEQYF.

Here the CDR3 DNA reads TGTGCCAGCAGCCCTAGGACTAGCGGGAGAGCACTTTACAATGAGCAGTTCTTC. It yields the protein CASSPRTSGRALYNEQFF. The chain is built from TRBV3-1 and TRBJ2-1; 13 bases are a match to TRBD2. The CDR3 length is 18 residues. In germline, CDR1 is LGHDT, CDR2 YNNKEL (reference sequence). The trim removed 4 bases at V and 4 bases at J, leaving 10 bases unmatched.

This clonotype was recorded at least ten times. The chain links TRBV29-1 to TRBJ2-7; perhaps TRBD1 as D (6 bases). Looked up from germline, CDR1 is SQVTM and CDR2 is ANQGSEA. The V and J ends lost 4 bases and 2 bases respectively, with 15 bases between them. The CDR3 extends over 14 amino acids. The CDR3 sequence: CSVVGQILPYEQYV. The CDR3 coding sequence is TGCAGCGTTGTAGGACAGATTTTACCCTACGAGCAGTACGTC.

This clonotype was counted ten times or more. The V call is TRBV5-1, the J call TRBJ2-5; weak D call: TRBD1 (5 bases). This CDR3 is 16 amino acids long. V shed 1 base and J shed 2 bases, with 15 bases lying between them. Germline V gene sequence: CDR1 SGHRS, CDR2 YFSETQ. The CDR3 DNA is TGCGCCAGCAGCTTGTACGGTGGGGCTGTACAAGAGACCCAGTACTTC. It codes for CASSLYGGAVQETQYF.

This clonotype has ten or more counts. This chain joins TRBV5-5 and TRBJ2-5, with D hard to call. The CDR3 contains 14 residues. Germline CDR1 SGHKS, CDR2 YYEKEE (reference sequence). Trimming removed 2 bases from V and 1 base from J, with 9 bases in between. The CDR3 bases are TGTGCCAGCAGCTTTGGACCGTCCCAAGAGACCCAGTACTTC. Its protein product is CASSFGPSQETQYF.

This clonotype showed up many times. The chain recombines TRBV6-2 or TRBV6-3 with TRBJ2-1, with D tentatively TRBD2 (6 bases). There are 13 residues in the CDR3. With 5 bases removed from V and 7 bases from J, the gap between germline ends came to 12 bases. The germline CDR1 and CDR2 sequences are MNHEY and SVGEGT. The CDR3 bases are TGTGCCAGCAGTCCGGGAGTACGGAATGAGCAGTTCTTC. Translating it yields CASSPGVRNEQFF.

This clonotype has ten or more counts. This chain connects TRBV11-2 to TRBJ2-1; a weak D match, TRBD2 (5 bases). Trimming left V 2 bases short and J 5 bases short, with 10 bases between. The CDR3 loop spans 14 amino acids. Germline CDR1 and CDR2: SGHAT and FQNNGV. The CDR3 DNA is TGTGCCAGCAGCTTAACGCGGGCTGACAATGAGCAGTTCTTC. This encodes CASSLTRADNEQFF.

This clonotype was counted many times. V usage is TRBV7-9 and J usage is TRBJ1-5, with D maybe TRBD1 (5 bases). This CDR3 is 17 amino acids long. The V and J ends lost 1 base and 5 bases respectively, with 18 bases between them. Germline CDR1 is SEHNR and CDR2 is FQNEAQ (reference sequence). This CDR3 is CASSLGGRGSTHQPQHF. The CDR3 bases are TGTGCCAGCAGCTTAGGGGGTCGGGGGTCGACCCATCAGCCCCAGCATTTT. The complete variable domain, with remaining parts taken from reference TRBV7-9 and TRBJ1-5, reads DTGVSQNPRHKITKRGQNVTFRCDPISEHNRLYWYRQTLGQGPEFLTYFQNEAQLEKSRLLSDRFSAERPKGSFSTLEIQRTEQGDSAMYLCASSLGGRGSTHQPQHFGDGTRLSIL.

This clonotype was counted ten times or more. The rearrangement links TRBV3-1 to TRBJ2-7; the match to TRBD2 covers 10 bases. The CDR3 length is 14 residues. Germline values: CDR1 LGHDT, CDR2 YNNKEL (reference sequence). V shed 4 bases, J shed 5 bases, and the junction held 5 bases outside the gene matches. DNA for the CDR3: TGTGCCAGCAGCCCGGGACTAGCGTGGGACGAGCAGTACTTC. It translates to CASSPGLAWDEQYF.

The table lists this clonotype with many counts. The gene calls are TRBV4-2 and TRBJ2-3, with 12 bases that match TRBD2. CDR1 is LGHNA, CDR2 YNFKEQ, per germline. The ends lost 4 bases at V and 4 bases at J; junction bases unmatched: 12. The CDR3 loop spans 18 amino acids. The CDR3 coding sequence is TGTGCCAGCAGCCCCCTAGCGGGAGGGCCGTCAATACCAGATACGCAGTATTTT. Its protein is CASSPLAGGPSIPDTQYF.

This clonotype was recorded at least ten times. The chain carries TRBV9 and TRBJ2-5; 9 positions agree with TRBD2. The length of the CDR3 is 15 residues. The junction had 4 bases not matched to a gene; V was cut back by 4 bases and J by 0 bases. From germline, CDR1 is SGDLS and CDR2 YYNGEE. CDR3 sequence reads: CASSLLAGNQETQYF. The CDR3 bases are TGTGCCAGCAGCCTCCTAGCGGGGAACCAAGAGACCCAGTACTTC.

On this clonotype itself: This may arise from a read error, as a much more abundant clone is one base away. The genes are TRBV6-5 and TRBJ2-2, with D possibly being TRBD2 (5 bases). Germline V lookup: CDR1 MNHEY, CDR2 SVGAGI. The CDR3 contains 15 residues. The CDR3, as DNA: TGTGCCAGCAGTTACTCCGCCGTGGGAACCGGGGAGCAGTTTTTT. It is translated as CASSYSAVGTGEQFF.